Following are 25 T cell receptor beta chains from one sample sequenced in a study of T cells in Graves' hyperthyroidism and ophthalmopathy. Authors of the study amplified TCR beta CDR3 regions from RNA transcripts. When the TCR CDR3 underwent first-round RT-PCR, the HTBI primer set was used. One entry per CDR3 protein results from TCRdb running MiXCR on the multiplex PCR reads. In the table there are hundreds of thousands of distinct CDR3 sequences, 35% to 55% of which are singletons. Sequences were obtained from peripheral blood or thyroid tissue (not recorded which). All receptors come from a woman between 18 and 29 years old with Graves' hyperthyroidism.

The chain couples TRBV25-1 to TRBJ1-4, with 9 bases aligning to TRBD1. This CDR3 contains 16 residues. The germline V gene encodes CDR1 MGHDK and CDR2 SYGVNS. Trimming took 6 bases from V and 8 from J; bases not matched to a gene: 13. In nucleotides, the CDR3 is TGTGCCAGCAGCTTACGGACAGGGGCCGATGGAGAAAAACTGTTTTTT. This codes for CASSLRTGADGEKLFF.

This clonotype came up a few times. The chain couples TRBV15 to TRBJ2-7; 9 nucleotides line up with TRBD1. V gave up 0 bases and J gave up 2 bases; unmatched junction bases: 8. The CDR3 loop spans 17 amino acids. Germline CDR1 reads LNHNV; CDR2 reads YYDKDF (reference sequence). Written as DNA, the CDR3 is TGTGCCACCAGCAGAGATAGTGGACAGGGGCCAACCTACGAGCAGTACTTC. Translating gives CATSRDSGQGPTYEQYF.

The chain recombines TRBV10-3 with TRBJ1-2; 10 bases fit TRBD1. There are 14 residues in the CDR3. Germline V gene sequence: CDR1 ENHRY, CDR2 SYGVKD. V trimming: 8 bases; J trimming: 3 bases; junction bases outside the gene matches: 6. Written as DNA, the CDR3 is TGTGCCATCGGTACTGGACAGGGGGACTATGGCTACACCTTC. Protein: CAIGTGQGDYGYTF.

This clonotype has just a few counts. This chain joins TRBV20-1 and TRBJ1-2, with D maybe TRBD1 (5 bases). Trimming removed 6 bases from V and 8 bases from J, with 19 bases in between. Germline-derived CDR1 and CDR2 are DFQATT and SNEGSKA (reference sequence). The CDR3 loop spans 13 amino acids. Written as DNA, the CDR3 is TGCAGTGCCGGAGGAGGGGTCCCCTCAGGCTACACCTTC. Translated, it gives CSAGGGVPSGYTF.

This clonotype was seen a few times. This rearrangement joins TRBV20-1 to TRBJ1-2, with 7 positions matching TRBD1. CDR1 DFQATT and CDR2 SNEGSKA come from the germline V gene (reference sequence). This CDR3 region has 16 residues. The V gene end was trimmed by 1 base and the J gene end by 4 bases; junction bases not matched to a gene: 12. CDR3 in amino acids: CSARAGEGGGGYGYTF. In DNA form, the CDR3 reads TGCAGTGCTAGAGCTGGAGAAGGGGGCGGAGGCTATGGCTACACCTTC.

V is TRBV7-9 and J is TRBJ2-5; 7 bases line up with TRBD2. The CDR3 totals 14 residues. V trimming: 3 bases; J trimming: 7 bases; junction bases outside the gene matches: 8. Germline assignment: CDR1 SEHNR and CDR2 FQNEAQ (reference sequence). This chain's CDR3 is CASSFSGPGRTQYF. The CDR3 nucleotides read TGTGCCAGCAGCTTTAGCGGGCCAGGACGGACCCAGTACTTC.

This clonotype was counted only a few times. This chain uses TRBV6-1 with TRBJ1-1; weak D call: TRBD1 (5 bases). The germline CDR1 and CDR2 sequences are MNHNS and SASEGT. The CDR3 contains 15 residues. V lost 1 base to trimming and J lost 1 base, with 10 bases between them. CDR3 protein: CASSEGGHTNTEAFF. The CDR3 DNA is TGTGCCAGCAGTGAAGGTGGACATACGAACACTGAAGCTTTCTTT.

This clonotype was recorded many times. The chain has TRBV7-2 and TRBJ2-5; D perhaps matches TRBD1 (6 bases). V lost 1 base, J lost 5 bases, and 11 bases lay in between. The CDR3 covers 14 residues. CDR1 is SGHTA, CDR2 FQGNSA, per germline. CDR3 DNA: TGTGCCAGCAGCTTAGTAAGCAGGGGTGAGACCCAGTACTTC. This translates into CASSLVSRGETQYF.

The chain combines TRBV20-1 with TRBJ2-5, with 10 bases identical to TRBD2. This CDR3 has 15 amino acids. V shed 3 bases, J shed 1 base, and the junction held 5 bases outside the gene matches. CDR1 and CDR2 (germline): DFQATT, SNEGSKA (reference sequence). The CDR3 DNA reads TGCAGTGCTAGGAGCACTAGCGGGATCCAAGAGACCCAGTACTTC. Translated: CSARSTSGIQETQYF.

V usage is TRBV2 and J usage is TRBJ2-7, with 12 nucleotides matching TRBD1. CDR1 and CDR2 (germline): SNHLY, FYNNEI. V lost 6 bases to trimming and J lost 4 bases; unmatched junction nucleotides: 4. The CDR3 has 14 amino acids. CDR3 sequence: CASRGDRGPYEQYF. The CDR3 coding sequence is TGTGCCAGCAGGGGGGACAGGGGGCCATACGAGCAGTACTTC.

The chain carries TRBV19 and TRBJ2-5; D uncertain. Germline-derived CDR1 and CDR2 are LNHDA and SQIVND (reference sequence). The CDR3 is 13 amino acids. V was cut by 5 bases and J by 4 bases, with 11 bases left in between. CDR3 in DNA: TGTGCCAGTAGTGTGGAGAGTACAGAGACCCAGTACTTC. Encoded protein: CASSVESTETQYF. The whole variable domain, remainder taken from reference TRBV19 and TRBJ2-5, is DGGITQSPKYLFRKEGQNVTLSCEQNLNHDAMYWYRQDPGQGLRLIYYSQIVNDFQKGDIAEGYSVSREKKESFPLTVTSAQKNPTAFYLCASSVESTETQYFGPGTRLLVL.

This clonotype was seen more than once but under ten times. One end of the junction fails to match germline, which may point to a read error. The chain is built from TRBV7-9 and TRBJ1-2; D possibly corresponds to TRBD1 (6 bases). The germline CDR1 and CDR2 sequences are SEHNR and FQNEAQ (reference sequence). This CDR3 comprises 11 residues. CDR3 in amino acids: CASSLQGPEAF. CDR3 bases: TGTGCCAGCAGCTTGCAGGGGCCGGAGGCCTTC.

This clonotype was picked up many times. The chain links TRBV7-9 to TRBJ2-7; TRBD2 is a possible D gene (7 bases). V was clipped by 1 base and J by 5 bases, with 12 bases between them. This CDR3 contains 14 residues. Germline V gene data show CDR1 as SEHNR and CDR2 as FQNEAQ (reference sequence). The CDR3 nucleotides are TGTGCCAGCAGCTTAGAAGGGGGGGCACACGAGCAGTACTTC. Its protein product is CASSLEGGAHEQYF.

Notes on this clonotype: The junction departs from germline at one end; a sequencing error may be responsible. The rearrangement links TRBV7-9 to TRBJ2-7; D is ambiguous. Germline CDR1 and CDR2: SEHNR and FQNEAQ (reference sequence). The CDR3 runs to 16 residues. The CDR3 spells CANSLGSSLSSYEQYF. The CDR3 coding sequence is TGTGCCAACAGCTTAGGGTCCTCCCTGAGCTCCTACGAGCAGTACTTC.

This clonotype was found many times. V is TRBV10-3 and J is TRBJ2-7; D uncertain. Germline-derived CDR1 and CDR2 are ENHRY and SYGVKD. Trimming removed 3 bases at V and 8 bases at J, with 8 bases between. The CDR3 contains 11 residues. The CDR3 loop reads CAISDGIKQYF. The DNA for the CDR3 is TGTGCCATCAGTGATGGTATAAAGCAGTACTTC.

This clonotype was found a few times. This rearrangement joins TRBV7-8 to TRBJ2-7, with D tentatively TRBD2 (5 bases). Germline V gene sequence: CDR1 SGHVS, CDR2 FQNEAQ. Trimming left V 6 bases short and J 2 bases short, with 14 bases between. The CDR3 contains 14 residues. The CDR3 DNA follows: TGTGCCAGCAGTTATCGGCGGGTTACCTACGAGCAGTACTTC. Translating it yields CASSYRRVTYEQYF. Based on the CDR3 plus reference TRBV7-8 and TRBJ2-7, the full variable domain is GAGVSQSPRYKVAKRGQDVALRCDPISGHVSLFWYQQALGQGPEFLTYFQNEAQLDKSGLPSDRFFAERPEGSVSTLKIQRTQQEDSAVYLCASSYRRVTYEQYFGPGTRLTVT.

This clonotype has ten or more counts. The chain is built from TRBV10-3 and TRBJ2-7; D uncertain. The length of the CDR3 is 14 residues. From germline, CDR1 is ENHRY and CDR2 SYGVKD. V lost 1 base to trimming and J lost 0 bases, with 7 bases between them. The CDR3 sequence is CAISELKSSYEQYF. The CDR3 bases are TGTGCCATCAGTGAGTTGAAGAGCTCCTACGAGCAGTACTTC.

This clonotype was seen repeatedly, ten times or more. The rearrangement joins TRBV4-1 to TRBJ2-5, with a possible D match to TRBD1 (6 bases). CDR1 is MGHRA, CDR2 YSYEKL, per germline. Trimming left V 4 bases short and J 12 bases short, with 15 bases between. The length of the CDR3 is 12 residues. The chain's CDR3 is CASSRPGQRKYF. The DNA of the CDR3 is TGCGCCAGCAGCCGACCCGGACAGAGAAAGTACTTC.

This clonotype has only one observation. V and J are TRBV5-1 and TRBJ2-7, with D maybe TRBD2 (6 bases). Germline-derived CDR1 and CDR2 are SGHRS and YFSETQ. The CDR3 totals 12 residues. V dropped 7 bases and J dropped 5 bases, with 13 bases sitting between them. The CDR3 DNA reads TGCGCCAGCCGGGACTGGACGGACGAGCAGTACTTC. It codes for CASRDWTDEQYF.

The chain combines TRBV7-4 with TRBJ1-1; D remains ambiguous. The ends were cut back, 5 bases at V and 3 bases at J, with 13 bases in the middle. CDR3 size: 14 residues. Germline CDR1 SGHVT, CDR2 SQSDAQ. The CDR3 DNA sequence: TGTGCCAGCAGCGTCCCCACCGGGCACACTGAAGCTTTCTTT. Translation: CASSVPTGHTEAFF.

This clonotype was seen only a few times. This chain connects TRBV12-3 or TRBV12-4 to TRBJ1-5; D might be TRBD1 (6 bases). Trimming removed 5 bases from V and 6 bases from J, with 20 bases in between. CDR3 length equals 16 residues. CDR3 nucleotides: TGTGCCAGCAGTCCGGACGGGACACTGGGTGCTCAGCCCCAGCATTTT. Translation: CASSPDGTLGAQPQHF.

This chain links TRBV24-1 with TRBJ2-5; 9 bases match TRBD1. This CDR3 spans 14 amino acids. Per the germline V gene, CDR1 is KGHDR and CDR2 is SFDVKD. CDR3 nucleotide sequence: TGTGCTGGGCCCCGGGACAGGGTGTTTGGTACCCAGTACTTC. Encoded protein: CAGPRDRVFGTQYF.

The gene calls are TRBV7-3 and TRBJ1-4; D remains unclear. Germline CDR1 is SGHTA and CDR2 is FQGTGA. V lost 3 bases, J lost 3 bases, and 8 bases lay in between. This CDR3 contains 14 residues. Written as DNA, the CDR3 is TGTGCCAGCAGCTTGGTTGAGGCTAATGAAAAACTGTTTTTT. It yields the protein CASSLVEANEKLFF.

This clonotype occurred a few times. A much larger clone differs by one base, so this may be a read error. The V gene is TRBV3-1, the J gene TRBJ1-5, with D maybe TRBD1 (6 bases). Per germline, CDR1 LGHDT and CDR2 YNNKEL (reference sequence). CDR3 size: 13 residues. Deletions cut 3 bases from V and 4 bases from J, with 7 bases between. Here the CDR3 DNA reads TGTGCCAGCAGCCACGGACAGAATCAGCCCCAGCATTTT. Translating gives CASSHGQNQPQHF.

The V and J genes are TRBV7-9 and TRBJ2-7, with unresolved D. Trimming stripped 5 bases from V and 3 bases from J, with 11 bases between. Looked up from germline, CDR1 is SEHNR and CDR2 is FQNEAQ (reference sequence). The CDR3 is 13 residues long. The CDR3 DNA reads as TGTGCCAGCAGCCCCCTGAGAGGCTACGAGCAGTACTTC. Translation gives CASSPLRGYEQYF.